This T cell receptor beta chain was documented in a study of blood T cells in healthy people across ages. General observations from the study: Per million T cells, TCR beta diversity dropped roughly linearly as age increased.

Next came a second PCR, run for about 6 to 11 cycles, which used a sample-barcoded 5' primer along with a J-beta primer mix. TCRdb used MiXCR to reprocess the 5' RACE reads, holding one entry per CDR3 protein. Of around 780,000 distinct CDR3 sequences listed, 20% to 30% were seen once; the top ten hold around 3%. This clonotype was counted between two and nine times. Its antigen is not identified. These records were also assigned to another study, of T cells of mothers and their children.

Source material: blood. The TCR originated in a boy younger than 18 in good health.

The CDR3 nucleotides are TGTGCCAGCAGCTTGGATTGGACGCCACCCACTGAAGCTTTCTTT. This codes for CASSLDWTPPTEAFF. The V and J genes are TRBV5-6 and TRBJ1-1, with unresolved D. This CDR3 is 15 amino acids long. CDR1 is SGHDT, CDR2 YYEEEE, per germline. V gave up 0 bases and J gave up 4 bases, with 13 bases separating them.